Below, 9 T cell receptor beta chains from the same sample are listed, as sequenced in a study of blood T cells in healthy people across ages (dated by TCRdb to the mid-2010s). The library was prepared using 5' RACE. The instrument given in TCRdb is Illumina HiSeq 2500. The second PCR ran for about 6 to 12 cycles and used a J-beta primer mix along with a sample-barcoded 5' primer. The raw public reads went through TCRdb reprocessing: fastp at Q25, MiXCR clone calling, in-frame beta chains kept. Rows with one shared CDR3 protein collapse into an entry with the most common genes and DNA. The sample yields hundreds of thousands of distinct CDR3 sequences; about 51% were counted once. Together, the top ten hold roughly 13% of the sample. Sequencing was performed on blood. The receptors shown here come from a woman of 80 years or more in good health.

This clonotype was picked up a small number of times. The chain has TRBV28 and TRBJ2-1; D may be TRBD2 (6 bases). Trimming cost V 3 bases and J 6 bases, with 12 bases left between them. From germline, CDR1 is MDHEN and CDR2 SYDVKM. This CDR3 is built from 14 residues. The CDR3 loop reads CASSLGREFNEQFF. DNA for the CDR3: TGTGCCAGCAGTTTGGGTCGGGAGTTCAATGAGCAGTTCTTC.

Points on this clonotype: Just one base apart from a much larger clone, this may be a read error. The J gene is TRBJ2-1, the V gene TRBV7-2, with TRBD1 identical over 8 bases. The junction had 6 bases not matched to a gene; V was cut back by 5 bases and J by 0 bases. This CDR3 region has 16 residues. Germline V gene sequence: CDR1 SGHTA, CDR2 FQGNSA. CDR3 region: CASSARTGSSYNEQFF. CDR3 sequence (DNA): TGTGCCAGCAGCGCCCGGACAGGGAGCTCCTACAATGAGCAGTTCTTC.

CDR3 amino acids: CASRATGATGANVLTF. The CDR3 DNA is TGTGCCAGCAGGGCGACAGGCGCAACTGGGGCCAACGTCCTGACTTTC. The chain carries TRBV2 and TRBJ2-6; a possible D gene is TRBD1 (6 bases). The CDR3 has 16 amino acids. Germline loops: CDR1 SNHLY, CDR2 FYNNEI. V dropped 6 bases and J dropped 2 bases, with 14 bases sitting between them.

V and J are TRBV12-3 or TRBV12-4 and TRBJ1-1; 8 bases are shared with TRBD1. V shed 6 bases, J shed 4 bases, and the junction held 7 bases outside the gene matches. The CDR3 is 14 residues long. DNA for the CDR3: TGTGCCAGCAGCCAGGACAGGGTAGGCACTGAAGCTTTCTTT. It encodes CASSQDRVGTEAFF.

V gene TRBV29-1 combines with J gene TRBJ2-2; the match to TRBD2 covers 14 bases. V was clipped by 1 base and J by 3 bases; unmatched bases: 7. The CDR3 loop spans 18 amino acids. The germline V gene encodes CDR1 SQVTM and CDR2 ANQGSEA. CDR3 in DNA: TGCAGCGTTGAAGCCCCGACTAGCGGGAGGGGGGACACCGGGGAGCTGTTTTTT. Translation gives CSVEAPTSGRGDTGELFF.

This clonotype has a handful of counts. The rearrangement joins TRBV12-3 or TRBV12-4 to TRBJ1-2; no reliable D call. CDR3 length: 14 amino acids. V was cut by 6 bases and J by 4 bases, with 15 bases left in between. CDR3 loop: CASSIGLNLYGYTF. CDR3 nucleotides: TGTGCCAGCAGCATTGGACTGAACCTCTATGGCTACACCTTC.

The chain links TRBV12-5 to TRBJ2-5, with D perhaps matching TRBD1 (5 bases). This CDR3 comprises 14 residues. Trimming removed 3 bases from V and 11 bases from J, with 19 bases in between. Germline V gives CDR1 LGHNT, CDR2 FRNRAP. The CDR3 loop is CASGFPGPYNEQYF. The CDR3 DNA follows: TGTGCTAGTGGTTTCCCAGGGCCCTACAATGAGCAGTACTTC.

The rearrangement joins TRBV20-1 to TRBJ2-3, with a possible D match to TRBD2 (6 bases). Germline V lookup: CDR1 DFQATT, CDR2 SNEGSKA (reference sequence). V shed 0 bases and J shed 8 bases, with 24 bases lying between them. CDR3 length: 17 amino acids. CDR3 region: CSARDPRRGPRFITQYF. The CDR3 DNA is TGCAGTGCTAGAGATCCGCGGCGGGGACCTCGGTTTATTACGCAGTATTTT.

The V call is TRBV7-9, the J call TRBJ2-3, with TRBD2 matching 9 bases. From germline, CDR1 is SEHNR and CDR2 FQNEAQ (reference sequence). The CDR3 spans 16 residues. Unmatched junction bases numbered 9, after V lost 4 bases and J lost 4 bases. CDR3 protein: CASSSPGLASADTQYF. The CDR3 DNA sequence: TGTGCCAGCAGCTCCCCGGGACTAGCATCGGCAGATACGCAGTATTTT.